This entry lists 26 T cell receptor beta chains sequenced from one sample in a study of radiation and T cells in renal cell carcinoma. TCRdb's table, derived via immunoSEQ multiplex PCR, lists solely in-frame clones and lacks some. The repertoire includes about 91,000 clones, over 65% of them detected once, and around 6.3% sits in the top ten. Time point reported: baseline pretreatment blood. Treatment specified: 15 Gy SBRT to primary tumor, nephrectomy 4 weeks later. The sample here was blood, taken from a patient whose treatment included radiotherapy and nephrectomy. The receptors shown here come from a man aged 60-69 years with renal cell carcinoma.

The rearrangement joins TRBV19 to TRBJ2-7, with a weak D call TRBD2 (5 bases). The CDR3 consists of 14 residues. The germline V gene has CDR1 LNHDA and CDR2 SQIVND (reference sequence). The V end was cut by 3 bases, the J end by 4 bases, with 13 bases between. The CDR3: CASSIPGLQYEQYF. CDR3 nucleotides: TGTGCCAGTAGTATTCCAGGACTCCAATACGAGCAGTACTTC.

The chain is built from TRBV6-1 and TRBJ1-1; D remains unclear. The CDR3 contains 13 residues. The germline V and J ends were trimmed by 6 bases and 1 base, with 9 bases remaining between them. Germline CDR1 reads MNHNS; CDR2 reads SASEGT. CDR3 nucleotide sequence: TGTGCCAGCAGGGACCGACGGAACACTGAAGCTTTCTTT. Translating gives CASRDRRNTEAFF.

The chain recombines TRBV27 with TRBJ2-5; 7 bases agree with TRBD1. The CDR3 runs 13 residues. Trimming took 5 bases from V and 4 from J; bases not matched to a gene: 4. In germline, CDR1 is MNHEY, CDR2 SMNVEV (reference sequence). CDR3 nucleotides: TGTGCCAGCAGTGGCAGGGGGAGAGAGACCCAGTACTTC. It codes for CASSGRGRETQYF.

The chain links TRBV10-3 to TRBJ2-3, with D perhaps given as TRBD1 or TRBD2 (5 bases each). The CDR3 runs 16 residues. Germline V lookup: CDR1 ENHRY, CDR2 SYGVKD. V was shortened by 2 bases and J by 2 bases, with 14 bases between the two germline ends. The chain's CDR3 is CAISEPRGQITDTQYF. CDR3 nucleotides: TGTGCCATCAGTGAGCCGAGGGGTCAGATCACAGATACGCAGTATTTT.

The V gene is TRBV7-9, the J gene TRBJ2-1, with 10 bases aligning to TRBD2. CDR3 length: 17 amino acids. Germline CDR1 is SEHNR and CDR2 is FQNEAQ (reference sequence). The J segment lost 4 bases and the V segment lost 5 bases, leaving 11 bases of the junction unmatched. CDR3 nucleotides: TGTGCCAGCAGCCGGACTAGCGGAGCAACGCAGTACAATGAGCAGTTCTTC. Translating gives CASSRTSGATQYNEQFF.

V is TRBV30 and J is TRBJ1-1; D might be TRBD1 (6 bases). The germline CDR1 and CDR2 sequences are GTSNPN and SVGIG (reference sequence). CDR3 length equals 15 residues. V dropped 0 bases and J dropped 0 bases, with 11 bases sitting between them. CDR3 nucleotides: TGTGCCTGGAGTGTCAGGGGCTACATGAACACTGAAGCTTTCTTT. Translating it yields CAWSVRGYMNTEAFF.

J is TRBJ2-5 and V is TRBV6-5; 10 nucleotides align to TRBD2. The CDR3 is made up of 14 amino acids. Germline V lookup: CDR1 MNHEY, CDR2 SVGAGI. The V and J ends lost 6 bases and 11 bases, in that order; junction bases with no gene match: 12. CDR3 protein: CASRPGTSAQPQYF. The DNA for the CDR3 is TGTGCCAGCAGGCCCGGGACTAGCGCCCAACCTCAGTACTTC.

The chain couples TRBV6-5 to TRBJ1-2, with 9 bases identical to TRBD1. The germline V gene encodes CDR1 MNHEY and CDR2 SVGAGI. The CDR3 has 15 residues. V shed 6 bases and J 0 bases; nucleotides not matched to a gene: 5. CDR3 coding DNA: TGTGCCAGCAGATGGGGACAGGGCCCTAACTATGGCTACACCTTC. This translates into CASRWGQGPNYGYTF.

The chain has TRBV2 and TRBJ2-7; 10 bases agree with TRBD2. The junction had 15 bases not matched to a gene; V was cut back by 3 bases and J by 4 bases. The CDR3 extends over 18 amino acids. The germline gives CDR1 SNHLY, CDR2 FYNNEI. The CDR3 nucleotides are TGTGCCAGCAGTGAGCCCTGGGATGTACTAGCGGGACAATACGAGCAGTACTTC. Translation: CASSEPWDVLAGQYEQYF.

The V gene is TRBV6-6, the J gene TRBJ2-7; D possibly uses TRBD1 or TRBD2 (5 bases each). Trimming cost V 1 base and J 4 bases, with 14 bases left between them. The CDR3 has 15 amino acids. CDR1 MNHNY and CDR2 SVGAGI come from the germline V gene (reference sequence). In nucleotides, the CDR3 is TGTGCCAGCAGTTACTACCCGGGGCGCGGATACGAGCAGTACTTC. It is translated as CASSYYPGRGYEQYF.

The rearrangement uses TRBV18 and TRBJ2-3; 10 bases are shared with TRBD2. V dropped 4 bases and J dropped 2; count of bases not matched to a gene: 9. Germline loops: CDR1 KGHSH, CDR2 LQKENI. The CDR3 runs 17 residues. CDR3 sequence reads: CASSHRTSGMYTDTQYF. The DNA of the CDR3 is TGTGCCAGCTCACATAGGACTAGCGGAATGTACACAGATACGCAGTATTTT.

The gene calls are TRBV5-4 and TRBJ1-1, with D possibly matching TRBD1 (5 bases). The CDR3 contains 14 residues. The ends were cut back, 2 bases at V and 1 base at J, with 9 bases in the middle. Germline V lookup: CDR1 SGHNT, CDR2 YYREEE (reference sequence). The CDR3 reads CASSFRRENTEAFF. The CDR3 bases are TGTGCCAGCAGCTTCCGCAGGGAGAACACTGAAGCTTTCTTT.

The chain joins TRBV14 to TRBJ2-1; 11 nucleotides agree with TRBD2. The CDR3 has 17 residues. The V segment lost 1 base and the J segment 4 bases; nucleotides outside the gene matches: 6. CDR1 is SGHDN and CDR2 is FVKESK in the germline V gene. The CDR3 region has the DNA TGTGCCAGCAGCCAAGCTCCGGGACTAGCGGTATACAATGAGCAGTTCTTC. Protein sequence: CASSQAPGLAVYNEQFF.

The chain carries TRBV2 and TRBJ2-7; 8 positions agree with TRBD1. Germline lookup yields CDR1 SNHLY and CDR2 FYNNEI. With V trimmed by 5 bases and J by 4 bases, 7 bases remained unmatched. CDR3 length: 14 amino acids. CDR3 in amino acids: CASSPDRGGYEQYF. CDR3 DNA: TGTGCCAGCAGTCCAGACAGGGGTGGTTACGAGCAGTACTTC.

The J gene is TRBJ2-5, the V gene TRBV10-3; no definite D call. V was cut by 6 bases and J by 2 bases, with 10 bases left in between. Germline V CDR1 and CDR2: ENHRY, SYGVKD. This CDR3 has 13 residues. CDR3 amino acids: CAISVTWQETQYF. CDR3 DNA sequence: TGTGCCATCAGCGTTACTTGGCAAGAGACCCAGTACTTC.

This clone occurred a few times. The rearrangement uses TRBV6-6 and TRBJ2-1, with D perhaps assigned TRBD1 or TRBD2 (7 bases each). Trimming took off 10 bases at V and 7 bases at J, with 23 bases between the two ends. Germline loops: CDR1 MNHNY, CDR2 SVGAGI (reference sequence). The CDR3 spans 15 residues. The CDR3 sequence is CAILGGAGGRNEQFF. In DNA, the CDR3 is TGTGCCATCCTTGGGGGGGCAGGGGGTCGGAATGAGCAGTTCTTC.

The CDR3 DNA reads TGCGCCAGCAGCGCCGCCAGGGGTCCACTTAGCACAGATACGCAGTATTTT. Amino acid sequence: CASSAARGPLSTDTQYF. This chain joins TRBV5-1 and TRBJ2-3; D is possibly TRBD1 (6 bases). Germline CDR1 is SGHRS and CDR2 is YFSETQ. The CDR3 has 17 amino acids. V gave up 4 bases and J gave up 0 bases, with 18 bases separating them. The variable domain in full, completed from reference TRBV5-1 and TRBJ2-3, reads KAGVTQTPRYLIKTRGQQVTLSCSPISGHRSVSWYQQTPGQGLQFLFEYFSETQRNKGNFPGRFSGRQFSNSRSEMNVSTLELGDSALYLCASSAARGPLSTDTQYFGPGTRLTVL.

The sample holds one count of this clone. The chain links TRBV9 to TRBJ1-1; D might be TRBD1 (5 bases). V dropped 0 bases and J dropped 1 base, with 13 bases sitting between them. The CDR3 has 16 amino acids. Germline-derived CDR1 and CDR2 are SGDLS and YYNGEE. CDR3 nucleotides: TGTGCCAGCAGCGTAGCTCCCGGGGGTTCGAACACTGAAGCTTTCTTT. It encodes CASSVAPGGSNTEAFF. The full variable domain, in which reference TRBV9 and TRBJ1-1 provide the parts outside the CDR3, is DSGVTQTPKHLITATGQRVTLRCSPRSGDLSVYWYQQSLDQGLQFLIQYYNGEERAKGNILERFSAQQFPDLHSELNLSSLELGDSALYFCASSVAPGGSNTEAFFGQGTRLTVV.

The J gene is TRBJ2-5, the V gene TRBV9, with D perhaps matching TRBD2 (6 bases). The CDR3 spans 13 residues. Germline V gives CDR1 SGDLS, CDR2 YYNGEE. V was clipped by 5 bases and J by 1 base, with 9 bases between them. The CDR3, as DNA: TGTGCCAGCAGTGGTAGCGGCCAAGAGACCCAGTACTTC. Its protein product is CASSGSGQETQYF.

This chain's CDR3 is CASSLAGLYEQYF. The CDR3, as DNA: TGTGCCAGCTCGCTAGCGGGACTCTACGAGCAGTACTTC. The chain couples TRBV5-4 to TRBJ2-7, with TRBD2 identical over 9 bases. Germline CDR1 SGHNT, CDR2 YYREEE (reference sequence). The CDR3 extends over 13 amino acids. V gave up 7 bases and J gave up 3 bases; unmatched junction bases: 5.

This chain connects TRBV10-2 to TRBJ2-1; D gene uncertain. Per the germline V gene, CDR1 is WSHSY and CDR2 is SAAADI. This CDR3 spans 13 amino acids. The V and J ends lost 0 bases and 8 bases respectively, with 8 bases between them. The CDR3 DNA sequence: TGCGCCAGCAGTGAGTCGACCTGGGATGAGCAGTTCTTC. Its translation is CASSESTWDEQFF.

This chain uses TRBV18 with TRBJ1-2; D possibly corresponds to TRBD1 (5 bases). Germline lookup yields CDR1 KGHSH and CDR2 LQKENI. The ends were cut back, 4 bases at V and 5 bases at J, with 11 bases in the middle. This CDR3 region has 13 residues. The CDR3 sequence: CASSLRDRYGYTF. The CDR3 coding sequence is TGTGCCAGCTCACTACGGGACCGATATGGCTACACCTTC.

With respect to this clone: The junction departs from germline at one end; a sequencing error may be responsible. This rearrangement joins TRBV7-2 to TRBJ2-1, with D perhaps matching TRBD1 (5 bases). Germline V lookup: CDR1 SGHTA, CDR2 FQGNSA. The CDR3 is 16 amino acids. The CDR3 region has the DNA TGTGCCAGCATCACGTGGGGCAGCGAGTCCTACAGTGAGCAGTTCTTC. This translates into CASITWGSESYSEQFF.

The chain carries TRBV19 and TRBJ1-4; tentatively, D is TRBD1 (5 bases). The CDR3 runs to 16 residues. V gave up 3 bases and J gave up 2 bases, with 13 bases separating them. CDR1 and CDR2 (germline): LNHDA, SQIVND (reference sequence). The CDR3 is CASSMGNWDTNEKLFF. The DNA for the CDR3 is TGTGCCAGTAGTATGGGGAATTGGGACACTAATGAAAAACTGTTTTTT. The whole variable domain, remainder taken from reference TRBV19 and TRBJ1-4, is DGGITQSPKYLFRKEGQNVTLSCEQNLNHDAMYWYRQDPGQGLRLIYYSQIVNDFQKGDIAEGYSVSREKKESFPLTVTSAQKNPTAFYLCASSMGNWDTNEKLFFGSGTQLSVL.

J is TRBJ2-7 and V is TRBV21-1; the D call in the table, TRBD2, was not verified against the DNA. TRBV21-1 is reported as a pseudogene. The CDR3 extends over 14 amino acids. CDR3 sequence: CASSSRRSSYEQYF. The DNA for the CDR3 is TGTGCCAGCAGCAGTCGACGGAGCTCCTACGAGCAGTACTTC.

The gene calls are TRBV5-5 and TRBJ2-5; tentative D call: TRBD2 (6 bases). CDR1 and CDR2 from the germline V gene are SGHKS and YYEKEE (reference sequence). Deletions cut 4 bases from V and 1 base from J, with 8 bases between. This CDR3 has 13 amino acids. The CDR3 coding sequence is TGTGCCAGCAGCCGCGGGATCCAAGAGACCCAGTACTTC. Translated, it gives CASSRGIQETQYF.